This TCR beta chain was sequenced during a study of regulatory T cells in long-lasting Graves disease (dated by TCRdb to the early 2020s). For the wider study: In the newly diagnosed Graves' disease group, patients had been taking antithyroid drugs for less than 3 months. TCR sequencing covered around 13 persistent and some 20 newly diagnosed Graves' disease patients, about 35 samples in total. The study was conducted in China and was registered as a clinical trial. Peripheral blood TCR sequencing and RNA sequencing compared persistent Graves' disease patients with newly diagnosed Graves' disease patients. What the research found in general, with its limitations: Patients with persistent disease shared more public clonotypes (over 2,500) than newly diagnosed patients did (approximately 1,000). Lower TCR Shannon entropy and fewer highly expanded clones were observed in persistent Graves' disease patients than in newly diagnosed patients, which suggested clonal expansion. Sequencing and analysis were limited to the TCR beta chain. Peripheral blood alone was examined, since thyroid tissue, which constituted the primary lesion, could not be accessed. Preferential use of TRBV28, TRBJ1-2 and TRBJ2-5 was observed in persistent disease, whereas TRBV20-1 and TRBJ2-1 were favored in newly diagnosed disease. The authors noted that the small sample size was a limitation that may lower accuracy.

Points on this clonotype: No antigen is known for it. Base qualities are missing; no much larger clone stands one base away.

V was cut back by 4 bases and J by 13 bases, leaving a gap of 11 bases between them. The germline V gene gives CDR1 as SGHDN and CDR2 as FVKESK. Spanning cysteine to phenylalanine, the CDR3 consists of 11 amino acids. The retained sequence is limited to the CDR3, 33 bases, with the frame set at the first base. Library construction relied on multiplex PCR. Sequencing relied on an Illumina HiSeq 4000. CDR3 regions were amplified by Arm-PCR with iRepertoire HTBI primers to construct TCR beta libraries. Before sequencing, the PCR products underwent gel purification. Concerning the study's data processing: A total of 62 TRBV and 14 TRBJ segments were identified across samples and were used for gene usage analysis of CDR3 amino acid clonotypes. COPE and FqMerger were used to merge the filtered high-quality paired reads into contigs. BLAST was used to align contigs to IMGT TRBV, TRBD and TRBJ reference genes, and CDR3 was defined according to IMGT. Highly expanded clones were defined as clonotypes with a frequency above 0.1%. Shannon entropy was used to measure repertoire diversity, and the Gini coefficient was used to measure V-J evenness. Public clonotypes were defined as clonotypes shared by more than one individual. TCRdb trimmed the raw reads at Q25, called clones with MiXCR and kept productive beta chains. Merged by CDR3 protein, the rows form single entries marked with the most common genes and DNA. The V and J calls and clone size come from TCRdb's table, not from the authors' own analysis. Present in this sample are over 200,000 distinct CDR3 sequences, approximately 20% of which were seen just once. Approximately 20% of the sample goes to the ten largest clones.

Sample time point, as interpreted from the label and publication: newly diagnosed GD, antithyroid drugs for less than 3 months. RNA was extracted from PBMCs in TRIzol for both TCR sequencing and RNA sequencing. Graves' disease was diagnosed according to American Thyroid Association guidelines. Patients were recruited from an endocrinology department in Xi'an, China. From each patient, nine milliliters of peripheral blood was collected into an EDTA anticoagulant tube. PBMCs were isolated by Ficoll Paque Plus density gradient separation without further T cell sorting. An Agilent 2100 Bioanalyzer and agarose gel were used to assess RNA quality, and a NanoDrop 2000 was used to measure RNA concentration.

The source was peripheral blood mononuclear cells (PBMCs), collected at new diagnosis, from a patient treated with antithyroid drugs. The TCR comes from a female donor with Graves disease. The rearranged chain carries TRBV14 and TRBJ2-1; TRBD2 is a weak D gene call, 5 bases matching. The sequenced DNA: TGTGCCAGCAGCCTCGGGGAGACCCAGTTCTTC. The resulting protein is CASSLGETQFF.